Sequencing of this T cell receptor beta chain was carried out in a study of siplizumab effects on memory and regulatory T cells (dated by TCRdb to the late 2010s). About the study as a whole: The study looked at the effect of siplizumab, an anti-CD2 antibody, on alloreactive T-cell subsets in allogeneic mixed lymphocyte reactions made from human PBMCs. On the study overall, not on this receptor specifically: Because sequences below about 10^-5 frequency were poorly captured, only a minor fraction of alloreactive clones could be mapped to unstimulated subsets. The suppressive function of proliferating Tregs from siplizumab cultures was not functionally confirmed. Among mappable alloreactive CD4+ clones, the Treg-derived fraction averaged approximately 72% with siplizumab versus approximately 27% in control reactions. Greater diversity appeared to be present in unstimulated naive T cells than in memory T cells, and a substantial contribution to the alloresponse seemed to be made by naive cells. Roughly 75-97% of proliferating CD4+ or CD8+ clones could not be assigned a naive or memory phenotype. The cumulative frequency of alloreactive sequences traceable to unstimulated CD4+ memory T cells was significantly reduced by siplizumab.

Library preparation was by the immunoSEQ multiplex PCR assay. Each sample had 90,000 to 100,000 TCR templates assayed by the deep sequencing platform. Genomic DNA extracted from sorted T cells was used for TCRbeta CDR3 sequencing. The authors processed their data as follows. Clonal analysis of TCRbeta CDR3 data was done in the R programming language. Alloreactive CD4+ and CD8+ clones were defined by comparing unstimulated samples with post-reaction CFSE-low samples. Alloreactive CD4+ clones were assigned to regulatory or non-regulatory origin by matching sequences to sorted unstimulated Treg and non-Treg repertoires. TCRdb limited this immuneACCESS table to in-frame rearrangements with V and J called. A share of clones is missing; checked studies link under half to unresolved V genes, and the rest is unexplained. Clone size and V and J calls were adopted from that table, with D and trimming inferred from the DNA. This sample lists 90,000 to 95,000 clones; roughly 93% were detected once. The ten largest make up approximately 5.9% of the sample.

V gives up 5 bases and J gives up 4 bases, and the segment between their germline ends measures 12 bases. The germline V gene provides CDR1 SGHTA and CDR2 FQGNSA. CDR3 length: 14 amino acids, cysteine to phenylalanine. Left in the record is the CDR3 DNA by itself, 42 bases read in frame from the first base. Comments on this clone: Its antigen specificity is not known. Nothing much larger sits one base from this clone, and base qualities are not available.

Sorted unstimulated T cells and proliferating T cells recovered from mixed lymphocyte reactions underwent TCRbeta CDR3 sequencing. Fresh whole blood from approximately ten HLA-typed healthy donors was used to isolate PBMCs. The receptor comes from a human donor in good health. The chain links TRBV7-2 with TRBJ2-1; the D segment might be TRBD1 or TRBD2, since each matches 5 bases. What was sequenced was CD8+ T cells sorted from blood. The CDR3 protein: CASSPGRGYNEQFF. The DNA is TGTGCCAGCAGCCCGGGGCGAGGATACAATGAGCAGTTCTTC. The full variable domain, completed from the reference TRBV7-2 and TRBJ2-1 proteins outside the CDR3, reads GAGVSQSPSNKVTEKGKDVELRCDPISGHTALYWYRQSLGQGLEFLIYFQGNSAPDKSGLPSDRFSAERTGGSVSTLTIQRTQQEDSAVYLCASSPGRGYNEQFFGPGTRLTVL.